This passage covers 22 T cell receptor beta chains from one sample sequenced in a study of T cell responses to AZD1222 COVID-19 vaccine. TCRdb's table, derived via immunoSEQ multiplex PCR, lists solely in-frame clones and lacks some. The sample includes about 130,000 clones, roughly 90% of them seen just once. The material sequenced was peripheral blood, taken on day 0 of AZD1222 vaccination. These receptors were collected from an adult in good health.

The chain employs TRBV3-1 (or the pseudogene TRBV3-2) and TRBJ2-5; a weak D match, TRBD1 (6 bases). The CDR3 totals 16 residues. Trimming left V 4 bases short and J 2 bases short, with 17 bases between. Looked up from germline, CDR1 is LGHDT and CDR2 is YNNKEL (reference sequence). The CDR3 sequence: CASSPPRRGGQETQYF. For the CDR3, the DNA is TGTGCCAGCAGCCCTCCCAGGCGAGGGGGTCAAGAGACCCAGTACTTC.

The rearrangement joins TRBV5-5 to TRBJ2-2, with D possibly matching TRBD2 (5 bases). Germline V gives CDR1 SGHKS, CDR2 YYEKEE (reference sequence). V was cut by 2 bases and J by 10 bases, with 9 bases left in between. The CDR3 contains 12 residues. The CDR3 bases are TGTGCCAGCAGCTTTGACGGGGAGGAGCTGTTTTTT. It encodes CASSFDGEELFF.

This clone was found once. CDR3 in amino acids: CASSLIGGLAETQYF. The CDR3 region has the DNA TGTGCCAGCAGCTTAATTGGGGGGCTGGCAGAGACCCAGTACTTC. The rearrangement links TRBV7-2 to TRBJ2-5; D possibly matches TRBD1 or TRBD2 (6 bases each). Germline lookup yields CDR1 SGHTA and CDR2 FQGNSA. The CDR3 is made up of 15 amino acids. V lost 2 bases to trimming and J lost 4 bases, with 14 bases between them.

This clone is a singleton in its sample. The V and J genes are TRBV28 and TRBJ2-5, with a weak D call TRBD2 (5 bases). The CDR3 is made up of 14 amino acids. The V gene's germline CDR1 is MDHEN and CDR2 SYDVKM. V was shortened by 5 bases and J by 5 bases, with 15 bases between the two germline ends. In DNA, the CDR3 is TGTGCCAGCAGTCGGACCGGAGGCGGGGAGACCCAGTACTTC. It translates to CASSRTGGGETQYF.

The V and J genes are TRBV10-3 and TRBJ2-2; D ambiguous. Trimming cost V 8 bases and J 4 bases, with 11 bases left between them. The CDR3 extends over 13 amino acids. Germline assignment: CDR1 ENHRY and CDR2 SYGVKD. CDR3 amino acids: CAIGPPRTGELFF. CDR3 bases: TGTGCCATCGGGCCCCCCCGCACCGGGGAGCTGTTTTTT.

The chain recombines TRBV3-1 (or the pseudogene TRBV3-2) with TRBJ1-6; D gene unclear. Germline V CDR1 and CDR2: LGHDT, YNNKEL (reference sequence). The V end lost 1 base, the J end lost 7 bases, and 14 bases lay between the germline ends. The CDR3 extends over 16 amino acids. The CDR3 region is CASSQAPQVGNSPLHF. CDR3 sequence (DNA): TGTGCCAGCAGCCAAGCTCCTCAGGTGGGCAATTCACCCCTCCACTTT.

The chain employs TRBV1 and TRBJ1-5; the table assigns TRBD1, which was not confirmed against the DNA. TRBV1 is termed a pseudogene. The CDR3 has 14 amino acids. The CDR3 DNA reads TGCACCAGCAGCCAGAAACAGGGTGATCAGCCCCAGCATTTT. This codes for CTSSQKQGDQPQHF.

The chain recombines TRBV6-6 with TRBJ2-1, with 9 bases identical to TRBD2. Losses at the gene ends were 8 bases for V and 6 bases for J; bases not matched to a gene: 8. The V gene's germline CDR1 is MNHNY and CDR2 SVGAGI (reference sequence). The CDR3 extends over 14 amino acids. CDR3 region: CASHGLANRNEQFF. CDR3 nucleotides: TGTGCCAGCCACGGACTAGCGAATCGCAATGAGCAGTTCTTC.

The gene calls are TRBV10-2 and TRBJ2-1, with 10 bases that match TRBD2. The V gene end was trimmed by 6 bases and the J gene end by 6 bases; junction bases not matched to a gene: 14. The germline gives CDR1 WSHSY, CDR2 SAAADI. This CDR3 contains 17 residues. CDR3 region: CASSVNSGRWDFNEQFF. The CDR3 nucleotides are TGCGCCAGCAGCGTGAATAGCGGGAGGTGGGACTTCAATGAGCAGTTCTTC.

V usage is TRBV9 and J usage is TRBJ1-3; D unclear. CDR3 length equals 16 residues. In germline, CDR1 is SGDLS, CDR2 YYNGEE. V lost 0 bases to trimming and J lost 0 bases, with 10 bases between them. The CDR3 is CASSVEAATSGNTIYF. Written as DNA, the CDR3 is TGTGCCAGCAGCGTAGAGGCGGCCACCTCTGGAAACACCATATATTTT.

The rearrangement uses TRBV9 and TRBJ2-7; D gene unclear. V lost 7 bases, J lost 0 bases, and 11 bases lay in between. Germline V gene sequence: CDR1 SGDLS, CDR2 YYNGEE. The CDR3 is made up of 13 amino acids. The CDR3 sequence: CASGSGSSYEQYF. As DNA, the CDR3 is TGTGCCAGCGGTAGTGGAAGCTCCTACGAGCAGTACTTC.

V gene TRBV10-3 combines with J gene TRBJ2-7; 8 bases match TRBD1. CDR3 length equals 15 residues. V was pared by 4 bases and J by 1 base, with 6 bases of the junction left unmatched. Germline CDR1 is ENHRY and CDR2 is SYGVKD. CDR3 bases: TGTGCCATCAGTGGGACCGGGACAGGATCCTACGAGCAGTACTTC. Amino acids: CAISGTGTGSYEQYF.

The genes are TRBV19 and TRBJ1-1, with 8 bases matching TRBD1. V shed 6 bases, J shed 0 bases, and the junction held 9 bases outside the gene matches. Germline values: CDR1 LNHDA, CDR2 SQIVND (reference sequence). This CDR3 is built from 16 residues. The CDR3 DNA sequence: TGTGCCAGTAGGATGCGGACAGGGTCACTGAACACTGAAGCTTTCTTT. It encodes CASRMRTGSLNTEAFF. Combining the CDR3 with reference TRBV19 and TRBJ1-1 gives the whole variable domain DGGITQSPKYLFRKEGQNVTLSCEQNLNHDAMYWYRQDPGQGLRLIYYSQIVNDFQKGDIAEGYSVSREKKESFPLTVTSAQKNPTAFYLCASRMRTGSLNTEAFFGQGTRLTVV.

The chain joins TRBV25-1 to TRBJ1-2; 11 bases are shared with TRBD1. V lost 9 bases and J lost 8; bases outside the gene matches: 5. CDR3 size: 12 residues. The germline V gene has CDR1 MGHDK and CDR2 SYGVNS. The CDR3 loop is CASGQGAEGYTF. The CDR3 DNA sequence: TGTGCCAGTGGACAGGGGGCTGAAGGCTACACCTTC.

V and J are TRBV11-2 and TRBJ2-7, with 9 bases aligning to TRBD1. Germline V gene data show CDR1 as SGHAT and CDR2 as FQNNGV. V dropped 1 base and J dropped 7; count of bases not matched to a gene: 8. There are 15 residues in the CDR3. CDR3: CASSLVGTGIGEQYF. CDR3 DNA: TGTGCCAGCAGCTTAGTGGGGACAGGGATAGGGGAGCAGTACTTC.

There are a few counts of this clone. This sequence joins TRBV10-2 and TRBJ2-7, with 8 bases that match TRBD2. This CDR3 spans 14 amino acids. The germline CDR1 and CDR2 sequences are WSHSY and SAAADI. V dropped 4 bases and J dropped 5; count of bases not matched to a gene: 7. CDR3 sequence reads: CASSGTRGVDEQYF. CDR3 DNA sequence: TGCGCCAGCAGTGGGACGCGGGGGGTGGACGAGCAGTACTTC.

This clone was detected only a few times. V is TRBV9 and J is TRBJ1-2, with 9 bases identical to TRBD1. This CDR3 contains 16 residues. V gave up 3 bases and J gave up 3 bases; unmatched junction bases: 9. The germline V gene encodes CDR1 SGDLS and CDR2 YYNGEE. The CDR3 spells CASSGGTGRSHYGYTF. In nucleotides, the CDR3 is TGTGCCAGCAGCGGGGGGACAGGGAGGAGCCACTATGGCTACACCTTC.

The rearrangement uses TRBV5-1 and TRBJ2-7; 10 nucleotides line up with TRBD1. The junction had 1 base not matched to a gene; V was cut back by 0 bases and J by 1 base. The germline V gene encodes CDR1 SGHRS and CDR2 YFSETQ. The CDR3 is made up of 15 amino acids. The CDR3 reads CASSLGGQGSYEQYF. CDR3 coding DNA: TGCGCCAGCAGCTTGGGGGGACAGGGGTCCTACGAGCAGTACTTC.

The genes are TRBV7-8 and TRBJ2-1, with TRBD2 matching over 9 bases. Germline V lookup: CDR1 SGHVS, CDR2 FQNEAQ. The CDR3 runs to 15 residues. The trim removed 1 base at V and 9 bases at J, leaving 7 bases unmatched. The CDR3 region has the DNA TGTGCCAGCAGCTTAGTTGCGGGAGGGCAGCGTGAGCAGTTCTTC. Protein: CASSLVAGGQREQFF.

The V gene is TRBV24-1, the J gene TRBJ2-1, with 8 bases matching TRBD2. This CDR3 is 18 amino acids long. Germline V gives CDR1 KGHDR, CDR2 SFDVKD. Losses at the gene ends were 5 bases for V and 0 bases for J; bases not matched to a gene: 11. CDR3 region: CATSGEGLAGYSYNEQFF. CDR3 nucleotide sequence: TGTGCCACCAGTGGCGAAGGCTTAGCGGGGTACTCCTACAATGAGCAGTTCTTC.

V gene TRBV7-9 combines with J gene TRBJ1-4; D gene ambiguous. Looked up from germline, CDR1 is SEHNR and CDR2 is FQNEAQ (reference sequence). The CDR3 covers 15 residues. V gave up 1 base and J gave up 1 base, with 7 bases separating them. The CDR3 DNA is TGTGCCAGCAGCTTAGGGGTTGGAACTAATGAAAAACTGTTTTTT. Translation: CASSLGVGTNEKLFF.

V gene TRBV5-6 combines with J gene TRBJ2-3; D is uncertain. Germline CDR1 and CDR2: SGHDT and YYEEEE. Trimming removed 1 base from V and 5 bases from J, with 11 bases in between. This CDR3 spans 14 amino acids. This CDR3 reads CASSLMGMKDTQYF. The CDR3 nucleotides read TGTGCCAGCAGCTTGATGGGAATGAAAGATACGCAGTATTTT.